This is a list of T cell receptor beta chains from one sample in a study of early T cells in non-severe SARS-CoV-2 infection. MiXCR, applied by TCRdb to the 5' RACE reads, yields one record per CDR3 protein. Of about 26,000 distinct CDR3 sequences detected, around 4.6% appear once; the ten largest clones hold 11%. Source material: whole blood. The source is an adult who was a healthcare worker with PCR-confirmed SARS-CoV-2 infection or an uninfected control (not recorded which). Each CDR3 is given with its conserved first and last residue. The order of the fields is J gene, V gene, CDR3 protein.

J gene: TRBJ2-1; V gene: TRBV6-2/TRBV6-3; CDR3 protein: CASRIRLGEQFF
J gene: TRBJ2-5; V gene: TRBV7-2; CDR3 protein: CASSLTGGQETQYF
J gene: TRBJ2-1; V gene: TRBV7-2; CDR3 protein: CASSLGSGSRINEQFF
J gene: TRBJ1-1; V gene: TRBV7-2; CDR3 protein: CASSSGGRVGAFF
J gene: TRBJ1-2; V gene: TRBV6-2/TRBV6-3; CDR3 protein: CASSSQGGAYGYTF
J gene: TRBJ2-5; V gene: TRBV7-2; CDR3 protein: CASSLARTRETQYF
J gene: TRBJ2-1; V gene: TRBV4-1; CDR3 protein: CASSQLNMISYNEQFF
J gene: TRBJ2-5; V gene: TRBV7-2; CDR3 protein: CASSPGVRRDWETQYF
J gene: TRBJ1-6; V gene: TRBV20-1; CDR3 protein: CSASPGRNSPLHF
J gene: TRBJ2-7; V gene: TRBV27; CDR3 protein: CASSPRVRVGKNEQYF
J gene: TRBJ2-1; V gene: TRBV10-3; CDR3 protein: CAIRNSLNNEQFF
J gene: TRBJ2-1; V gene: TRBV4-2; CDR3 protein: CASSQLLALRNNEQFF
J gene: TRBJ2-1; V gene: TRBV20-1; CDR3 protein: CSARAQGDSYNEQFF
J gene: TRBJ1-4; V gene: TRBV9; CDR3 protein: CASSVSEGFGEKLFF
J gene: TRBJ2-1; V gene: TRBV7-9; CDR3 protein: CASSLSSSGGNEQFF
J gene: TRBJ2-7; V gene: TRBV12-3/TRBV12-4; CDR3 protein: CASSQRLAGIISYEQYF